The sample holds one count of the clone carrying this T cell receptor beta chain. The antigen is not known. Germline V gene lookup returns CDR1 SGHVS and CDR2 FQNEAQ. The V and J ends lost 3 bases and 6 bases, in that order; junction bases with no gene match: 6. This CDR3 is 15 amino acids long. These data come from a study of OX40 agonist ivuxolimab in advanced cancers. Study-wide results and caveats: Antigen specificity of clonally expanded peripheral T cells was not established.

Profiled with immunoSEQ multiplex PCR; TCRdb holds only in-frame clones, not every one. The data contain over 70,000 clones, roughly nine tenths of them singletons. The receptor was derived from an adult with an advanced solid tumor such as melanoma, head and neck, liver or kidney cancer. V gene TRBV7-8 combines with J gene TRBJ2-2, with 8 bases fitting TRBD1. The source was CD4+ or CD8+ T cells sorted from blood, collected in a trial of the OX40 agonist ivuxolimab. CDR3 in amino acids: CASSFTGQGAGELFF. CDR3 coding DNA: TGTGCCAGCAGCTTTACAGGACAGGGTGCCGGGGAGCTGTTTTTT.